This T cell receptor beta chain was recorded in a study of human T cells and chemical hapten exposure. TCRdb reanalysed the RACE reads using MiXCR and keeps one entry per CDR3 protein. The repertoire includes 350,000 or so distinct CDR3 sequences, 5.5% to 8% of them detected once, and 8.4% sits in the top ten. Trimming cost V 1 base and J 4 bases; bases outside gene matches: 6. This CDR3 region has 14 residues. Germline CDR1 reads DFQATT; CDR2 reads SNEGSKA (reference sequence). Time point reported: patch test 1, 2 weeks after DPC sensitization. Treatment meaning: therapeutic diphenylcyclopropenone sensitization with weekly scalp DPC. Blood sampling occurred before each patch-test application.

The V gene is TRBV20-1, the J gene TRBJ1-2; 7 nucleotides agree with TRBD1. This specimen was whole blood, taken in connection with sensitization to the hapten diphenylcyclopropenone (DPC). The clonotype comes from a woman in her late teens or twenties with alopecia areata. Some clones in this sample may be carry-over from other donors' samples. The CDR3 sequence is CSARGDRLFYGYTF. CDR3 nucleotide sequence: TGCAGTGCTAGAGGGGACAGACTCTTCTATGGCTACACCTTC.